The T cell receptor (beta chain) under discussion was sequenced for a study of shared clonotypes between healthy human individuals. The study's findings and limits: Genetic and exposure-history diversity was limited by the small donor number. Clonotypes shared by all four sorted-subset donors had higher generation probabilities than non-shared clonotypes.

This clone was counted once. Its specificity is unknown. Positively selected for CCR7, the CD45RO-negative cells used as naive CD8 cells excluded terminally differentiated effector memory CD45RA+ cells. Germline V gives CDR1 SGHRS, CDR2 YFSETQ. This CDR3 has 14 residues. The V and J ends lost 0 bases and 6 bases, in that order; junction bases with no gene match: 5. Profiled with immunoSEQ multiplex PCR; TCRdb holds only in-frame clones, not every one. The data show about 2.1 million clones, around 95% seen once. This chain links TRBV5-1 with TRBJ1-1, with TRBD1 matching 7 bases. The clonotype comes from a man aged 18 to 29 in good health. Some clones in this sample may be carry-over from other donors' samples. Material: naive CD8+ T cells from PBMCs. The chain's CDR3 is CASSLAEGTAEAFF. Here the CDR3 DNA reads TGCGCCAGCAGCTTGGCTGAAGGGACAGCTGAAGCTTTCTTT.